Listed below are T cell receptor beta chains from one sample, sequenced in a study of regulatory T cells in long-lasting Graves disease. TCRdb used MiXCR to reprocess the multiplex PCR reads, holding one entry per CDR3 protein. The sample shows about 660,000 distinct CDR3 sequences, approximately 29% of them seen only once. Sequenced here: peripheral blood mononuclear cells (PBMCs), sampled when the disease was refractory, from a patient treated with antithyroid drugs. The receptors stem from a female donor with Graves disease. Each CDR3 is given with its conserved first and last residue. Each record gives: J gene, V gene, CDR3 protein.

>TRBJ1-1|TRBV5-1
CASSTRQGANTEAFF
>TRBJ1-5|TRBV6-9
CASSYRGQANQPQHF
>TRBJ2-3|TRBV27
CASTTTSGAFTDTQYF
>TRBJ1-1|TRBV19
CATASSTGTGSLNTEAFF
>TRBJ1-2|TRBV3-1
CASSQGGKAGGYYGYTF
>TRBJ1-2|TRBV10-3
CAISVSHRPRYGYTF
>TRBJ1-1|TRBV6-1
CASREGGGTEAFF
>TRBJ1-2|TRBV6-2/TRBV6-3
CASSYTVLYGYTF
>TRBJ1-1|TRBV6-1
CASSPGQGLGAFF
>TRBJ1-2|TRBV28
CASSLGQRGYTF
>TRBJ1-6|TRBV19
CATDEGTGSYNSPLHF
>TRBJ2-7|TRBV11-2
CASSTPGGYEQYF
>TRBJ2-7|TRBV5-1
CASSLASSRGYEQYF
>TRBJ1-6|TRBV28
CASSPTGQGVSYNSPLHF
>TRBJ1-1|TRBV30
CAWRDTEAFF
>TRBJ1-4|TRBV6-1
CASEKLFF
>TRBJ1-1|TRBV18
CASSPGVRNTEAFF
>TRBJ1-2|TRBV18
CASSLDTNRDINYGYTF
>TRBJ1-1|TRBV6-1
CASSEFHPGAYTEAFF
>TRBJ1-1|TRBV5-6
CASSLSQGAREAFF
>TRBJ1-1|TRBV19
CAVKTGGTEAFF
>TRBJ2-7|TRBV9
CASSQGLGNEQYF
>TRBJ2-5|TRBV12-3/TRBV12-4
CASSLDGRMEETQYF
>TRBJ2-3|TRBV29-1
CSVEDRVLVVGTDTQYF
>TRBJ2-1|TRBV11-3
CASSLAGTGGLDEQFF
>TRBJ1-1|TRBV12-3/TRBV12-4
CASSLRRSETEAFF
>TRBJ1-1|TRBV5-1
CASSSIGVKNTEAFF
>TRBJ2-5|TRBV20-1
CSARVPPAETQYF
>TRBJ2-7|TRBV5-1
CASSLPQTYEQYF
>TRBJ2-7|TRBV30
CAWRGRYEQYF
>TRBJ2-7|TRBV20-1
CSAKGGASPEQYF
>TRBJ2-7|TRBV29-1
CSVEEGARDSGRNFYEQYF
>TRBJ1-1|TRBV18
CASSPTPGVNTEAFF
>TRBJ1-1|TRBV30
CAWSGTGDTEAFF
>TRBJ2-2|TRBV12-3/TRBV12-4
CASTLARNTGELFF
>TRBJ2-7|TRBV28
CASSLSAFSSYEQYF
>TRBJ1-2|TRBV5-4
CASSQDRLDYGYTF
>TRBJ1-5|TRBV20-1
CSASRTANSNQPQHF
>TRBJ2-1|TRBV6-1
CASSLTSGRPNEQFF
>TRBJ2-6|TRBV12-3/TRBV12-4
CASTPFPGANVLTF
>TRBJ1-1|TRBV5-1
CASSLGQGATEAFF
>TRBJ2-2|TRBV7-2
CASSLQPGGRRTGELFF
>TRBJ2-7|TRBV27
CASRVDLLQGRPYEQYF
>TRBJ2-5|TRBV7-9
CASRLVGQETQYF
>TRBJ1-5|TRBV20-1
CSARDLVQPQHF
>TRBJ1-1|TRBV12-3/TRBV12-4
CATTLFQGNTEAFF
>TRBJ2-6|TRBV11-3
CVSSSGTGGANVLTF
>TRBJ2-7|TRBV5-1
CASSSGSNPNEQYF
>TRBJ1-6|TRBV2
CASGRASSYNSPLHF
>TRBJ2-7|TRBV4-2
CASSQEEKGHSYEQYF